These 13 T cell receptor beta chains originate from one sample sequenced in a study of control samples from healthy donors and cancer patients. Using immunoSEQ multiplex PCR, the repertoire was profiled, and TCRdb retains in-frame clones only, with some absent. The data hold 100,000 to 150,000 clones, with roughly 92% observed a single time. Sequenced: PBMCs. The source of these receptors is a man older than 75 with head and neck cancer.

The chain employs TRBV25-1 and TRBJ1-2, with D possibly matching TRBD1 (5 bases). Germline V CDR1 and CDR2: MGHDK, SYGVNS. V lost 0 bases to trimming and J lost 6 bases, with 11 bases between them. This CDR3 contains 14 residues. The CDR3 is CASSEYGRVDGYTF. The DNA for the CDR3 is TGTGCCAGCAGTGAATATGGCAGGGTCGATGGCTACACCTTC.

CDR3 nucleotides: TGTGCCAGCAGCGTAGAGGTTGGCTATAAGGCGACAGATACGCAGTATTTT. Translated, it gives CASSVEVGYKATDTQYF. The rearrangement uses TRBV9 and TRBJ2-3; no clear D gene. Germline V CDR1 and CDR2: SGDLS, YYNGEE. The CDR3 is made up of 17 amino acids. V lost 0 bases, J lost 3 bases, and 17 bases lay in between.

The chain combines TRBV18 with TRBJ2-1, with D possibly called TRBD1 or TRBD2 (5 bases each). The CDR3 has 14 residues. Trimming stripped 3 bases from V and 8 bases from J, with 14 bases between. Germline values: CDR1 KGHSH, CDR2 LQKENI. The CDR3 DNA is TGTGCCAGCTCACCCTGGCAGGGTAGCGATGAGCAGTTCTTC. Protein product: CASSPWQGSDEQFF.

CDR3 sequence reads: CASSQGEGSSYEQYF. The CDR3 nucleotides are TGTGCCAGTAGTCAAGGTGAGGGCAGCTCCTACGAGCAGTACTTC. The V call is TRBV19, the J call TRBJ2-7, with D possibly TRBD2 on 5 matching bases. V was clipped by 5 bases and J by 0 bases, with 14 bases between them. Germline-derived CDR1 and CDR2 are LNHDA and SQIVND (reference sequence). This CDR3 has 15 amino acids.

The chain has TRBV2 and TRBJ2-3; D remains unclear. The germline gives CDR1 SNHLY, CDR2 FYNNEI. V gave up 6 bases and J gave up 1 base, with 11 bases separating them. CDR3 length: 14 residues. CDR3 nucleotides: TGTGCCAGCAGCCGGCTCGCGGGCACAGATACGCAGTATTTT. Protein product: CASSRLAGTDTQYF.

The genes are TRBV14 and TRBJ2-7; TRBD2 is a possible D gene (7 bases). Germline CDR1 SGHDN, CDR2 FVKESK. V shed 1 base and J shed 5 bases, with 15 bases lying between them. The CDR3 is made up of 15 amino acids. The CDR3 spells CASSQVWGGRDEQYF. DNA for the CDR3: TGTGCCAGCAGCCAAGTATGGGGGGGCAGGGACGAGCAGTACTTC.

Comments on this clone: An end of the junction differs from the germline gene, which may be a read error. The chain couples TRBV3-1 (or the pseudogene TRBV3-2) to TRBJ1-3; unclear D gene. The CDR3 extends over 16 amino acids. The germline CDR1 and CDR2 sequences are LGHDT and YNNKEL (reference sequence). The CDR3 here is CASSQGSGLPGNTVYF. CDR3 in DNA: TGTGCCAGCAGCCAAGGCTCCGGGCTCCCTGGAAACACCGTATATTTT.

The chain uses TRBV18 and TRBJ2-3, with D tentatively TRBD2 (5 bases). Trimming cost V 3 bases and J 5 bases, with 6 bases left between them. The CDR3 has 12 amino acids. Germline CDR1 KGHSH, CDR2 LQKENI. The CDR3 coding sequence is TGTGCCAGCTCACCTCGGGGAGATACGCAGTATTTT. Translation gives CASSPRGDTQYF.

The genes are TRBV11-2 and TRBJ1-1, with a weak D call TRBD1 (6 bases). The CDR3 extends over 14 amino acids. Germline V CDR1 and CDR2: SGHAT, FQNNGV. V was trimmed by 1 base and J by 4 bases, leaving 10 bases between them. The CDR3 loop reads CASSLAGARTEAFF. The CDR3 DNA is TGTGCCAGCAGCTTAGCAGGGGCTCGCACTGAAGCTTTCTTT.

The V call is TRBV6-5, the J call TRBJ2-2, with D perhaps TRBD2 (5 bases). This CDR3 has 14 residues. Germline CDR1 and CDR2: MNHEY and SVGAGI. The V gene lost 0 bases and the J gene lost 6 bases, with 8 bases spanning the gap. CDR3 sequence reads: CASSYSRVAGELFF. DNA for the CDR3: TGTGCCAGCAGTTACTCGAGGGTCGCCGGGGAGCTGTTTTTT.

This chain joins TRBV18 and TRBJ2-3, with 7 bases lining up with TRBD1. CDR1 is KGHSH and CDR2 is LQKENI in the germline V gene. V lost 3 bases to trimming and J lost 2 bases; unmatched junction nucleotides: 5. This CDR3 has 15 residues. CDR3 protein: CASSPPGTATDTQYF. The CDR3 nucleotides are TGTGCCAGCTCACCCCCTGGGACAGCCACAGATACGCAGTATTTT.

The chain employs TRBV6-2 or TRBV6-3 and TRBJ2-3, with 14 bases identical to TRBD2. Germline-derived CDR1 and CDR2 are MNHEY and SVGEGT. V shed 5 bases and J 6 bases; nucleotides not matched to a gene: 7. There are 16 residues in the CDR3. DNA of the CDR3: TGTGCCAGCAGTCCCGGACTAGCGGGGGGCCGCGATACGCAGTATTTT. Residues: CASSPGLAGGRDTQYF.

The V and J genes are TRBV19 and TRBJ1-5; D unresolved. Germline V lookup: CDR1 LNHDA, CDR2 SQIVND (reference sequence). The V end lost 2 bases, the J end lost 4 bases, and 12 bases lay between the germline ends. This CDR3 region has 15 residues. The CDR3 region has the DNA TGTGCCAGTAGTATATACCATCGGGGAAATCAGCCCCAGCATTTT. Its protein product is CASSIYHRGNQPQHF. The entire variable domain, with the rest obtained from reference TRBV19 and TRBJ1-5, is as follows: DGGITQSPKYLFRKEGQNVTLSCEQNLNHDAMYWYRQDPGQGLRLIYYSQIVNDFQKGDIAEGYSVSREKKESFPLTVTSAQKNPTAFYLCASSIYHRGNQPQHFGDGTRLSIL.